The 32 T cell receptor beta chains below were found in one sample sequenced in a study of shared clonotypes between healthy human individuals. Cells designated naive CD8 were CD45RO-negative and were positively selected for CCR7, with terminally differentiated effector memory CD45RA+ cells excluded. Assay: immunoSEQ multiplex PCR; the TCRdb copy retains only in-frame clones and omits some. The table shows about 800,000 clones, with 96% occurring only once. Sample: naive CD8+ T cells sorted from blood. The receptor source for this set is a man aged 25 to 40 in good health.

The chain links TRBV27 to TRBJ2-1; 7 bases match TRBD1. V trimming: 6 bases; J trimming: 4 bases; junction bases outside the gene matches: 12. Germline lookup yields CDR1 MNHEY and CDR2 SMNVEV (reference sequence). This CDR3 spans 16 amino acids. The CDR3, as DNA: TGTGCCAGCAGGTCTACTACAGGGGCCCGATACAATGAGCAGTTCTTC. Amino acids: CASRSTTGARYNEQFF.

V usage is TRBV11-2 and J usage is TRBJ1-1, with a tentative D call TRBD1 (6 bases). Per the germline V gene, CDR1 is SGHAT and CDR2 is FQNNGV. The CDR3 consists of 17 residues. The V end was cut by 1 base, the J end by 0 bases, with 15 bases between. CDR3 amino acids: CASSLVLRGQLNTEAFF. The CDR3 region has the DNA TGTGCCAGCAGCTTAGTCTTACGGGGACAACTGAACACTGAAGCTTTCTTT.

J is TRBJ2-7 and V is TRBV5-4; 10 bases align to TRBD1. The CDR3 contains 15 residues. Trimming took 3 bases from V and 5 from J; bases not matched to a gene: 8. Per germline, CDR1 SGHNT and CDR2 YYREEE (reference sequence). CDR3 in amino acids: CASSWGQGYVHEQYF. Here the CDR3 DNA reads TGTGCCAGCAGCTGGGGACAGGGGTACGTTCACGAGCAGTACTTC.

CDR3 sequence: CASSLGRDTSSYEQYF. The CDR3 DNA reads TGTGCCAGCAGCTTGGGCCGGGACACCAGCTCCTACGAGCAGTACTTC. The chain joins TRBV5-5 to TRBJ2-7; weak D call: TRBD1 (6 bases). V was pared by 0 bases and J by 0 bases, with 13 bases between. Germline V lookup: CDR1 SGHKS, CDR2 YYEKEE (reference sequence). The CDR3 has 16 residues.

V is TRBV9 and J is TRBJ2-5, with 9 bases matching TRBD1. Germline V CDR1 and CDR2: SGDLS, YYNGEE. Losses at the gene ends were 4 bases for V and 5 bases for J; bases not matched to a gene: 12. The CDR3 consists of 16 residues. CDR3 DNA: TGTGCCAGCAGCCTAAGCGGGACAGGGCCGGGGGAGACCCAGTACTTC. This gives the protein CASSLSGTGPGETQYF.

The chain couples TRBV13 to TRBJ2-7; 13 bases align to TRBD2. CDR1 PRHDT and CDR2 FYEKMQ come from the germline V gene (reference sequence). J gave up 2 bases and V 6 bases, and 10 bases lay outside the gene matches. The CDR3 has 17 amino acids. This CDR3 is CASSTGLAGDPTYEQYF. In DNA, the CDR3 is TGTGCCAGCAGTACCGGACTAGCGGGAGACCCTACCTACGAGCAGTACTTC.

The CDR3 here is CASSLLRGGRAYEQYF. CDR3 coding DNA: TGTGCCAGCAGTTTACTACGGGGTGGGAGGGCCTACGAGCAGTACTTC. The V gene is TRBV27, the J gene TRBJ2-7; 7 bases are a match to TRBD2. Germline CDR1 and CDR2: MNHEY and SMNVEV (reference sequence). V shed 2 bases and J 2 bases; nucleotides not matched to a gene: 9. The CDR3 loop spans 16 amino acids.

This chain links TRBV5-1 with TRBJ2-7, with D perhaps matching TRBD2 (5 bases). Trimming left V 0 bases short and J 3 bases short, with 10 bases between. CDR3 size: 14 residues. CDR1 and CDR2 from the germline V gene are SGHRS and YFSETQ. CDR3: CASSLVGLLYEQYF. The CDR3 nucleotides read TGCGCCAGCAGCTTGGTAGGACTCCTCTACGAGCAGTACTTC.

A note on this clone: The sample contains more than one DNA sequence encoding this CDR3. This chain uses TRBV28 with TRBJ1-1; TRBD1 is a possible D gene (5 bases). The CDR3 covers 13 residues. V dropped 5 bases and J dropped 4 bases, with 11 bases sitting between them. Germline V CDR1 and CDR2: MDHEN, SYDVKM. This CDR3 reads CASSLGGVTEAFF. CDR3 DNA sequence: TGTGCCAGCAGTCTCGGGGGAGTCACTGAAGCTTTCTTT.

The V and J genes are TRBV9 and TRBJ2-5; 9 bases are a match to TRBD1. V was clipped by 0 bases and J by 5 bases; unmatched bases: 2. The V gene's germline CDR1 is SGDLS and CDR2 YYNGEE. This CDR3 comprises 14 residues. The CDR3 region is CASSVGGTGETQYF. The DNA of the CDR3 is TGTGCCAGCAGCGTAGGAGGGACAGGGGAGACCCAGTACTTC.

The V and J genes are TRBV4-1 and TRBJ1-1, with D tentatively TRBD1 (5 bases). The germline V gene encodes CDR1 MGHRA and CDR2 YSYEKL. This CDR3 spans 14 amino acids. Trimming pared 3 bases from V and 1 base from J, leaving 9 bases between. The CDR3 region has the DNA TGCGCCAGCAGCCAGTTTGGACAGAACACTGAAGCTTTCTTT. This codes for CASSQFGQNTEAFF.

The chain uses TRBV7-6 and TRBJ2-1; D is perhaps TRBD1 (6 bases). The germline V gene encodes CDR1 SGHVS and CDR2 FNYEAQ. The CDR3 consists of 19 residues. With 6 bases removed from V and 0 bases from J, the gap between germline ends came to 24 bases. The CDR3 sequence: CASSSYRDNRQSSYNEQFF. The CDR3 nucleotides read TGTGCCAGCAGTAGCTACCGGGACAACCGACAAAGCTCCTACAATGAGCAGTTCTTC. The full variable domain, with the rest looked up from reference TRBV7-6 and TRBJ2-1, is GAGVSQSPRYKVTKRGQDVALRCDPISGHVSLYWYRQALGQGPEFLTYFNYEAQQDKSGLPNDRFSAERPEGSISTLTIQRTEQRDSAMYRCASSSYRDNRQSSYNEQFFGPGTRLTVL.

This clone is a singleton in its sample. This chain joins TRBV2 and TRBJ2-3; D remains ambiguous. Trimming cost V 4 bases and J 0 bases, with 14 bases left between them. The CDR3 length is 16 residues. Germline CDR1 and CDR2: SNHLY and FYNNEI. The CDR3: CASSVLGSQSTDTQYF. CDR3 nucleotide sequence: TGTGCCAGCAGTGTTCTAGGGTCCCAGAGCACAGATACGCAGTATTTT.

This chain uses TRBV19 with TRBJ2-4, with TRBD1 matching 10 bases. V was pared by 5 bases and J by 7 bases, with 5 bases of the junction left unmatched. The CDR3 contains 14 residues. Looked up from germline, CDR1 is LNHDA and CDR2 is SQIVND (reference sequence). Written as DNA, the CDR3 is TGTGCCAGTAGTGCGGGACAGGGGTCTAACATTCAGTACTTC. It specifies CASSAGQGSNIQYF.

The chain combines TRBV9 with TRBJ1-3; D not resolved. Germline V lookup: CDR1 SGDLS, CDR2 YYNGEE. CDR3 size: 11 residues. Deletions cut 5 bases from V and 13 bases from J, with 13 bases between. CDR3 in DNA: TGTGCCAGCAGATCCGAGGGTTCGATATATTTT. Translating gives CASRSEGSIYF.

The chain carries TRBV7-9 and TRBJ2-7; D possibly matches TRBD1 or TRBD2 (5 bases each). The CDR3 spans 14 residues. Germline values: CDR1 SEHNR, CDR2 FQNEAQ (reference sequence). The germline V and J ends were trimmed by 5 bases and 1 base, with 12 bases remaining between them. The CDR3 DNA is TGTGCCAGCAGCCCCCCGGGACGGTCCTACGAGCAGTACTTC. Translating gives CASSPPGRSYEQYF. Supplemented by reference TRBV7-9 and TRBJ2-7, the full variable domain reads DTGVSQNPRHKITKRGQNVTFRCDPISEHNRLYWYRQTLGQGPEFLTYFQNEAQLEKSRLLSDRFSAERPKGSFSTLEIQRTEQGDSAMYLCASSPPGRSYEQYFGPGTRLTVT.

The chain recombines TRBV14 with TRBJ2-7; 8 bases map to TRBD2. V trimming: 4 bases; J trimming: 2 bases; junction bases outside the gene matches: 7. The germline V gene encodes CDR1 SGHDN and CDR2 FVKESK. CDR3 length: 15 residues. CDR3 sequence: CASSPGREDAYEQYF. CDR3 coding DNA: TGTGCCAGCAGCCCAGGGCGGGAGGACGCCTACGAGCAGTACTTC. Full variable domain (rest looked up from reference TRBV14 and TRBJ2-7): EAGVTQFPSHSVIEKGQTVTLRCDPISGHDNLYWYRRVMGKEIKFLLHFVKESKQDESGMPNNRFLAERTGGTYSTLKVQPAELEDSGVYFCASSPGREDAYEQYFGPGTRLTVT.

The chain employs TRBV4-1 and TRBJ2-1; D is ambiguous. The CDR3 is 15 residues long. Trimming removed 9 bases at V and 0 bases at J, with 15 bases between. The germline CDR1 and CDR2 sequences are MGHRA and YSYEKL. CDR3 protein: CASTRAPSSYNEQFF. Written as DNA, the CDR3 is TGCGCCAGTACTCGCGCCCCGAGCTCCTACAATGAGCAGTTCTTC.

The rearrangement links TRBV6-1 to TRBJ2-2; 7 bases map to TRBD2. Germline lookup yields CDR1 MNHNS and CDR2 SASEGT. V lost 8 bases, J lost 4 bases, and 7 bases stayed unmatched. The CDR3 is 14 residues long. CDR3 sequence: CASRGLAATGELFF. The CDR3 coding sequence is TGTGCCAGCCGTGGGCTAGCGGCCACCGGGGAGCTGTTTTTT.

Only one count was recorded for this clone. This chain uses TRBV19 with TRBJ2-7; maybe TRBD2 (5 bases). Trimming stripped 7 bases from V and 0 bases from J, with 13 bases between. Germline V CDR1 and CDR2: LNHDA, SQIVND (reference sequence). The CDR3 is 14 residues long. The CDR3: CASKERRSSYEQYF. The CDR3 region has the DNA TGTGCCAGTAAGGAGCGGAGGAGCTCCTACGAGCAGTACTTC.

The CDR3: CASSFYPGQGASSYEQYF. CDR3 sequence (DNA): TGCGCCAGCAGCTTCTATCCGGGACAGGGGGCGAGCTCCTACGAGCAGTACTTC. V usage is TRBV5-1 and J usage is TRBJ2-7; 12 bases align to TRBD1. The CDR3 loop spans 18 amino acids. Trimming took 2 bases from V and 0 from J; bases not matched to a gene: 9. CDR1 and CDR2 (germline): SGHRS, YFSETQ.

J is TRBJ1-4 and V is TRBV6-5, with D perhaps matching TRBD1 (6 bases). The CDR3 spans 14 residues. Between the trimmed V and J ends, which lost 8 bases and 8 bases, there was a span of 18 bases. Germline V lookup: CDR1 MNHEY, CDR2 SVGAGI. The CDR3 DNA follows: TGTGCCAGCCGAACCGCGGGACAAAAGGAAAAACTGTTTTTT. This translates into CASRTAGQKEKLFF.

The rearrangement joins TRBV5-6 to TRBJ2-7, with D maybe TRBD2 (5 bases). V was clipped by 4 bases and J by 0 bases, with 20 bases between them. Germline CDR1 is SGHDT and CDR2 is YYEEEE. The CDR3 is made up of 17 amino acids. In DNA form, the CDR3 reads TGTGCCAGCAGCCCCGGGAAGGTAATTATAAGCTCCTACGAGCAGTACTTC. It encodes CASSPGKVIISSYEQYF.

This clone was detected once. This chain joins TRBV15 and TRBJ1-5; the match to TRBD1 covers 7 bases. The CDR3 has 17 amino acids. The germline CDR1 and CDR2 sequences are LNHNV and YYDKDF (reference sequence). Unmatched junction bases numbered 7, after V lost 0 bases and J lost 2 bases. The CDR3 spells CATSRERDDRGNQPQHF. CDR3 nucleotide sequence: TGTGCCACCAGCAGAGAACGAGACGACAGGGGCAATCAGCCCCAGCATTTT. The full variable domain, its missing parts supplied by reference TRBV15 and TRBJ1-5, is DAMVIQNPRYQVTQFGKPVTLSCSQTLNHNVMYWYQQKSSQAPKLLFHYYDKDFNNEADTPDNFQSRRPNTSFCFLDIRSPGLGDTAMYLCATSRERDDRGNQPQHFGDGTRLSIL.

The CDR3 region is CASSPPRGAGSSYNEQFF. CDR3 nucleotide sequence: TGTGCCAGCAGCCCACCTCGAGGGGCGGGTAGCTCCTACAATGAGCAGTTCTTC. The V call is TRBV14, the J call TRBJ2-1; D tentatively fits TRBD1 or TRBD2 (5 bases each). Trimming left V 4 bases short and J 0 bases short, with 19 bases between. CDR1 SGHDN and CDR2 FVKESK come from the germline V gene. The CDR3 contains 18 residues. The full variable domain, with the rest looked up from reference TRBV14 and TRBJ2-1, is EAGVTQFPSHSVIEKGQTVTLRCDPISGHDNLYWYRRVMGKEIKFLLHFVKESKQDESGMPNNRFLAERTGGTYSTLKVQPAELEDSGVYFCASSPPRGAGSSYNEQFFGPGTRLTVL.

The chain has TRBV7-6 and TRBJ2-7, with 10 bases that match TRBD2. V was clipped by 3 bases and J by 0 bases; unmatched bases: 5. Germline CDR1 is SGHVS and CDR2 is FNYEAQ. The CDR3 spans 16 residues. The CDR3 DNA reads as TGTGCCAGCAGCTTTGGACTAGCGGAATACTCCTACGAGCAGTACTTC. This gives the protein CASSFGLAEYSYEQYF.

V is TRBV11-2 and J is TRBJ2-2; 7 bases fit TRBD1. The CDR3 runs to 14 residues. With 5 bases clipped from V and 5 bases from J, the junction kept 5 bases outside the gene matches. Germline CDR1 SGHAT, CDR2 FQNNGV. The CDR3 bases are TGTGCCAGCAGCCCAACGGGACAGACCGGGGAGCTGTTTTTT. Protein sequence: CASSPTGQTGELFF. The variable domain in full, completed from reference TRBV11-2 and TRBJ2-2, reads EAGVAQSPRYKIIEKRQSVAFWCNPISGHATLYWYQQILGQGPKLLIQFQNNGVVDDSQLPKDRFSAERLKGVDSTLKIQPAKLEDSAVYLCASSPTGQTGELFFGEGSRLTVL.

The chain carries TRBV9 and TRBJ2-7, with 7 bases identical to TRBD2. This CDR3 is 14 amino acids long. Germline-derived CDR1 and CDR2 are SGDLS and YYNGEE. V trimming: 3 bases; J trimming: 2 bases; junction bases outside the gene matches: 5. The DNA of the CDR3 is TGTGCCAGCAGCGATGGCAGCGGGACCTACGAGCAGTACTTC. It specifies CASSDGSGTYEQYF.

A word on this clone: Other DNA sequences within the sample encode an identical CDR3. This chain joins TRBV7-2 and TRBJ2-7; TRBD2 is a possible D gene (5 bases). The length of the CDR3 is 13 residues. Trimming removed 5 bases at V and 2 bases at J, with 10 bases between. Looked up from germline, CDR1 is SGHTA and CDR2 is FQGNSA. The CDR3 here is CASSLGSPYEQYF. CDR3 nucleotides: TGTGCCAGCAGCCTGGGGAGTCCCTACGAGCAGTACTTC.

This sequence joins TRBV7-8 and TRBJ2-3, with a weak D call TRBD2 (5 bases). This CDR3 spans 12 amino acids. Trimming removed 3 bases at V and 5 bases at J, with 6 bases between. Looked up from germline, CDR1 is SGHVS and CDR2 is FQNEAQ. CDR3 amino acids: CASSLGEDTQYF. Written as DNA, the CDR3 is TGTGCCAGCAGCTTGGGAGAAGATACGCAGTATTTT.

V gene TRBV7-6 combines with J gene TRBJ1-4; TRBD1 might be the D (6 bases). From germline, CDR1 is SGHVS and CDR2 FNYEAQ. CDR3 length: 13 residues. V lost 8 bases, J lost 4 bases, and 11 bases lay in between. This CDR3 is CASADSYNEKLFF. The CDR3 coding sequence is TGTGCCAGCGCGGACAGCTATAATGAAAAACTGTTTTTT.

The CDR3 reads CASTPWDRAHEQYF. The CDR3 DNA reads TGTGCCAGCACACCCTGGGACAGGGCCCACGAGCAGTACTTC. The genes are TRBV9 and TRBJ2-7; the match to TRBD1 covers 9 bases. The CDR3 covers 14 residues. Germline V lookup: CDR1 SGDLS, CDR2 YYNGEE. Trimming cost V 6 bases and J 5 bases; bases outside gene matches: 9. The variable domain in full, completed from reference TRBV9 and TRBJ2-7, reads DSGVTQTPKHLITATGQRVTLRCSPRSGDLSVYWYQQSLDQGLQFLIQYYNGEERAKGNILERFSAQQFPDLHSELNLSSLELGDSALYFCASTPWDRAHEQYFGPGTRLTVT.